These T cell receptor beta chains were read from a single sample in a study of T cell repertoires in cytomegalovirus infection. No antigen has been assigned to these receptors. TCRdb called the reads again in MiXCR, with one record for every CDR3 protein. Of more than 300,000 distinct CDR3 sequences listed, about 35% are singletons. The sequences come from cultured PBMCs, collected from culture after CMV antigen stimulation. The source of these receptors is a human donor in good health (CMV status not recorded). Some clones in this sample may be carry-over from other donors' samples. The CDR3 runs from the conserved cysteine through the conserved F or W. D genes are given only for firm matches. The size field is filled for only some rows; it gives once, few, many or a size class.

D	J	size	V	CDR3	DNA
-	TRBJ1-2	-	TRBV12-5	CASPQAYYGYTF	TGTGCTAGCCCCCAGGCTTACTATGGCTACACCTTC
-	TRBJ1-2	few	TRBV28	CASSENMGRQANYGYTF	TGTGCCAGCAGTGAGAATATGGGCAGGCAAGCTAACTATGGCTACACCTTC
-	TRBJ1-5	few	TRBV6-5	CASSGQQGTGQPQHF	TGTGCCAGCAGTGGACAACAGGGAACGGGTCAGCCCCAGCATTTT
-	TRBJ1-5	-	TRBV7-2	CASSSSGRGEQPQHF	TGTGCCAGCAGCTCGTCCGGCCGGGGGGAGCAGCCCCAGCATTTT
-	TRBJ1-1	-	TRBV12-3/TRBV12-4	CASSLRHGNTEAFF	TGTGCCAGCAGTTTGAGACATGGAAACACTGAAGCTTTCTTT
-	TRBJ2-3	few	TRBV27	CASSLGGIDTDTQYF	TGTGCCAGCAGTTTAGGGGGGATCGACACAGATACGCAGTATTTT
TRBD2	TRBJ2-3	-	TRBV10-3	CAISESDWSSGGDTQYF	TGTGCCATCAGTGAGTCGGATTGGTCAAGCGGGGGAGATACGCAGTATTTT
-	TRBJ1-2	few	TRBV29-1	CSVRPGQTRGYTF	TGCAGCGTGCGCCCGGGACAAACGCGTGGCTACACCTTC
TRBD1	TRBJ1-5	-	TRBV19	CASSSSGQGSQPQHF	TGTGCCAGTAGCTCAAGTGGACAGGGAAGCCAGCCCCAGCATTTT
-	TRBJ2-3	-	TRBV10-3	CAIREGGSSTDTQYF	TGTGCCATCAGGGAAGGGGGGAGCTCCACAGATACGCAGTATTTT
-	TRBJ2-1	-	TRBV19	CASQVAGSSYNEQFF	TGTGCCAGTCAGGTTGCGGGGAGCTCCTACAATGAGCAGTTCTTC
TRBD2	TRBJ2-1	few	TRBV3-1	CAAGLAGESGEQFF	TGTGCCGCAGGACTAGCGGGAGAATCGGGGGAGCAGTTCTTC
-	TRBJ2-1	once	TRBV27	CASSWQASSYNEQFF	TGTGCCAGCAGTTGGCAGGCCAGCTCCTACAATGAGCAGTTCTTC
-	TRBJ1-1	few	TRBV4-1	CASSQGGGYTEAFF	TGCGCCAGCAGCCAAGGGGGCGGCTACACTGAAGCTTTCTTT
TRBD1	TRBJ1-6	-	TRBV4-1	CASSQDYTGAFRDSYNSPLHF	TGCGCCAGCAGCCAAGATTACACAGGGGCATTTAGAGACTCCTATAATTCACCCCTCCACTTT
-	TRBJ2-5	many	TRBV7-2	CASSLSLGGGRTQETQYF	TGTGCCAGCAGCTTATCTCTCGGGGGAGGTAGAACACAAGAGACCCAGTACTTC
-	TRBJ2-2	-	TRBV5-4	CASSLGSSDTGELFF	TGTGCCAGCAGCTTGGGATCTTCCGACACCGGGGAGCTGTTTTTT
TRBD1	TRBJ1-6	-	TRBV12-3/TRBV12-4	CASSFGQGFNSPLHF	TGTGCCAGCAGTTTTGGACAGGGGTTTAATTCACCCCTCCACTTT
TRBD1	TRBJ1-4	-	TRBV25-1	CASSESSGGTNEKLFF	TGTGCCAGCAGTGAAAGCTCAGGGGGGACTAATGAAAAACTGTTTTTT
-	TRBJ2-5	-	TRBV6-2/TRBV6-3	CASSYSRGETQYF	TGTGCCAGCAGTTACTCTAGGGGAGAGACCCAGTACTTC
TRBD1	TRBJ1-3	few	TRBV6-5	CASSYNTGTASGNTIYF	TGTGCCAGCAGTTATAATACCGGGACAGCCTCTGGAAACACCATATATTTT
-	TRBJ2-5	few	TRBV9	CASSDDRYQETQYF	TGTGCCAGCAGCGACGACAGGTACCAAGAGACCCAGTACTTC
-	TRBJ1-4	few	TRBV30	CAWSVRRDAATNEKLFF	TGTGCCTGGAGTGTCCGCCGGGACGCAGCAACTAATGAAAAACTGTTTTTT
TRBD2	TRBJ2-5	many	TRBV10-3	CAISELAIFFQETQYF	TGTGCCATCAGTGAACTAGCGATCTTCTTCCAAGAGACCCAGTACTTC